These T cell receptor beta chains were read from a single sample in a study of blood T cell repertoires in COVID-19. Measured with immunoSEQ multiplex PCR; TCRdb has only the in-frame clones, and not every one. Here the sample spans hundreds of thousands of clones, roughly nine tenths being singletons. Sample: PBMCs or T cells enriched from blood (not recorded which). All receptors come from a woman aged 60 to 75 who had recovered from COVID-19. Both conserved end residues are part of each CDR3. The order of the fields is V gene, J gene, clone size, CDR3 protein. Clone sizes are given selectively: once, few, many, or a class where the clone is expanded.

TRBV5-5	TRBJ2-3	NA	CASSLLAGGSTDTQYF
TRBV11-2	TRBJ2-1	few	CASSFLGVTSYNEQFF
TRBV6-1	TRBJ1-2	NA	CASSEETVPYSYTF
TRBV21-1	TRBJ2-1	NA	CASSSEPSFRRRGEQFF
TRBV2	TRBJ1-4	once	CATAPREWNEKLFF
TRBV6-5	TRBJ1-6	NA	CASSYSPGFSLPLHF
TRBV7-9	TRBJ2-1	few	CASSIRTEHNEQFF
TRBV20-1	TRBJ2-1	NA	CSASESAGAHNEQFF
TRBV6-5	TRBJ1-4	NA	CASARLVQNEKLFF
TRBV5-1	TRBJ2-5	NA	CASSPGTTQETQYF
TRBV19	TRBJ2-7	NA	CASARRGESSYEQYF
TRBV19	TRBJ1-2	NA	CASSIGVGHHYGYTF
TRBV19	TRBJ1-1	NA	CASSTQLATVNTEAFF